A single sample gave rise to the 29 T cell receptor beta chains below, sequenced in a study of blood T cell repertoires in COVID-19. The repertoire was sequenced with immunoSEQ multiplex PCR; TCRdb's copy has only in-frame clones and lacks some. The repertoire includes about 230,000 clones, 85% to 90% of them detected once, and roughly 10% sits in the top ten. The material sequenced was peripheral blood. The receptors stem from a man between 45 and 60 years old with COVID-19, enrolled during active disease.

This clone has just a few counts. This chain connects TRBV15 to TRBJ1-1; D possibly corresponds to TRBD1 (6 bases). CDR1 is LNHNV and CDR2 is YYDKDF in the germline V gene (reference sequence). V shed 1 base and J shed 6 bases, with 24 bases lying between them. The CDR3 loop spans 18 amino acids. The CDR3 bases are TGTGCCACCAGCAGAGGGGGGCCTCAGGAGGTTTTTGTACCTGAAGCTTTCTTT. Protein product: CATSRGGPQEVFVPEAFF.

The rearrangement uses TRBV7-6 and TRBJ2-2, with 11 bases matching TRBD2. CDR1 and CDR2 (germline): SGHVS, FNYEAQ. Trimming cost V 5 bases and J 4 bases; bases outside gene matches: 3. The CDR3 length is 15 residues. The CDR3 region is CASSQGLAATGELFF. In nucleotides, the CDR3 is TGTGCCAGCAGCCAGGGACTAGCGGCCACCGGGGAGCTGTTTTTT.

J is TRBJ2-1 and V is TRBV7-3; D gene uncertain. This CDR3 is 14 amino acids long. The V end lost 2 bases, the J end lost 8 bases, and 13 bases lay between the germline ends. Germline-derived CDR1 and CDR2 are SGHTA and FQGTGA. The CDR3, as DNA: TGTGCCAGCAGCTTAGATCCAAGTAGTGATGAGCAGTTCTTC. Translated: CASSLDPSSDEQFF.

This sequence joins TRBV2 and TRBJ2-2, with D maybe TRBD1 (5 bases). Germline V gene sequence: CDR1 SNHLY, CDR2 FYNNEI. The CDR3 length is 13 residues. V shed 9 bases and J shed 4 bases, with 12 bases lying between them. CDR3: CASAQRGTGELFF. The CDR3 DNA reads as TGTGCCAGTGCCCAAAGGGGCACCGGGGAGCTGTTTTTT.

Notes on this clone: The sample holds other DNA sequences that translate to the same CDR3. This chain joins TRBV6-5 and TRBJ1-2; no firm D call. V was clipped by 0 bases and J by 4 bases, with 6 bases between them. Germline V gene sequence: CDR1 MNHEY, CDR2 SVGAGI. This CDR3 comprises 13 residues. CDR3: CASSYSDSYGYTF. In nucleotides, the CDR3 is TGTGCCAGCAGTTACTCGGACTCCTATGGCTACACCTTC.

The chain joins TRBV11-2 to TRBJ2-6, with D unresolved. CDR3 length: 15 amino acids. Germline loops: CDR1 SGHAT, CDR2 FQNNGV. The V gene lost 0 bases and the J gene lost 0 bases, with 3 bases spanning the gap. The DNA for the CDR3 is TGTGCCAGCAGCTTAGATATCTCTGGGGCCAACGTCCTGACTTTC. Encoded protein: CASSLDISGANVLTF.

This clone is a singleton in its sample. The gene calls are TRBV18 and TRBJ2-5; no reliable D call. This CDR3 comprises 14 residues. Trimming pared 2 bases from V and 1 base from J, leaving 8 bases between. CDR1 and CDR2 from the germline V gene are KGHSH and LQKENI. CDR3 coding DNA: TGTGCCAGCTCACCATTCCCCAGCCAAGAGACCCAGTACTTC. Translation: CASSPFPSQETQYF.

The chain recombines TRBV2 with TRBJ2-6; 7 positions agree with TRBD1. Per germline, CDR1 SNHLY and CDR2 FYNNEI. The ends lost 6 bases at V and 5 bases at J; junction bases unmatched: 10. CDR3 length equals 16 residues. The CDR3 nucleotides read TGTGCCAGCAGCCCCGGGACAGACTATAGGGCCAACGTCCTGACTTTC. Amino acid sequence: CASSPGTDYRANVLTF. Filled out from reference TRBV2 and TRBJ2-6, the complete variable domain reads EPEVTQTPSHQVTQMGQEVILRCVPISNHLYFYWYRQILGQKVEFLVSFYNNEISEKSEIFDDQFSVERPDGSNFTLKIRSTKLEDSAMYFCASSPGTDYRANVLTFGAGSRLTVL.

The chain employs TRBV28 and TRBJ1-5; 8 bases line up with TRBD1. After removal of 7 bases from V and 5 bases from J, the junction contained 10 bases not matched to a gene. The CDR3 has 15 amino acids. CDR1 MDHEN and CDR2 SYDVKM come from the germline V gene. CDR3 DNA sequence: TGTGCCAGCAATCACGGACAGGGAAGGCATCAGCCCCAGCATTTT. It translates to CASNHGQGRHQPQHF.

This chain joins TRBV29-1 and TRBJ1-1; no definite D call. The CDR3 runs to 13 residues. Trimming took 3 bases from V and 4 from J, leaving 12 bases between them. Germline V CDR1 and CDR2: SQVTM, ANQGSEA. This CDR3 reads CSVDGSGSTEAFF. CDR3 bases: TGCAGCGTTGATGGGAGTGGGAGCACTGAAGCTTTCTTT.

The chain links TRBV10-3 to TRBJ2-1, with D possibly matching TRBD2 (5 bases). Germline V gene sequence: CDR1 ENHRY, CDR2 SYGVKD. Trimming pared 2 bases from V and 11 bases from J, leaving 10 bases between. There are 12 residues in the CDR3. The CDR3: CAISEGERQQFF. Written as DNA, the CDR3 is TGTGCCATCAGTGAGGGGGAGCGGCAGCAGTTCTTC.

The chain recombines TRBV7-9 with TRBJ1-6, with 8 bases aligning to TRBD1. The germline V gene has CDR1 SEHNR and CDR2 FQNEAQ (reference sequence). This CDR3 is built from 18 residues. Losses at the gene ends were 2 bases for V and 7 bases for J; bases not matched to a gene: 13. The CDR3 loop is CASSLRGDRGDRNSPLHF. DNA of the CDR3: TGTGCCAGCAGCTTAAGGGGCGACAGGGGCGATCGAAATTCACCCCTCCACTTT.

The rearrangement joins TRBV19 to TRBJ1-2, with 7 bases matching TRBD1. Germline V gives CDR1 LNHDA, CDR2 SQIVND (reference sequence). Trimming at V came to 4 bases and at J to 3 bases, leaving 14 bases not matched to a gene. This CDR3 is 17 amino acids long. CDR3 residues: CASSTLQGGNGDYGYTF. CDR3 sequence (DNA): TGTGCCAGTAGTACACTCCAGGGGGGTAATGGCGACTATGGCTACACCTTC.

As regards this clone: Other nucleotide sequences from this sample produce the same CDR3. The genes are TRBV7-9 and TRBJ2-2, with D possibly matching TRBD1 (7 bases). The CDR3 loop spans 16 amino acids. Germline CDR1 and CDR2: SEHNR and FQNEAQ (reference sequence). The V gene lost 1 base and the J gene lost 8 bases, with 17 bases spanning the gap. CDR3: CASSLVLLQGTGELFF. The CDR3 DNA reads TGTGCCAGCAGCTTAGTCCTACTACAGGGGACTGGGGAGCTGTTTTTT.

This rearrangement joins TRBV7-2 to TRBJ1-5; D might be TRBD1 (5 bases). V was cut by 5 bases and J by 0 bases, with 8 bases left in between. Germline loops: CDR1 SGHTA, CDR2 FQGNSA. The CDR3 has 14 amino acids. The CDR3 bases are TGTGCCAGCAGCCCCGACAGTAGCAATCAGCCCCAGCATTTT. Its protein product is CASSPDSSNQPQHF.

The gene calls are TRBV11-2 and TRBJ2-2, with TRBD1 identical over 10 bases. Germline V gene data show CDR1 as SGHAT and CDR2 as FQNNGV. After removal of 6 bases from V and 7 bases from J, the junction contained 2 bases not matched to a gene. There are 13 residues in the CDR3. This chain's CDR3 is CASSRDRGGELFF. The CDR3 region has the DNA TGTGCCAGCAGTCGGGACAGGGGCGGGGAGCTGTTTTTT. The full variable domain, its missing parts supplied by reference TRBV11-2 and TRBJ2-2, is EAGVAQSPRYKIIEKRQSVAFWCNPISGHATLYWYQQILGQGPKLLIQFQNNGVVDDSQLPKDRFSAERLKGVDSTLKIQPAKLEDSAVYLCASSRDRGGELFFGEGSRLTVL.

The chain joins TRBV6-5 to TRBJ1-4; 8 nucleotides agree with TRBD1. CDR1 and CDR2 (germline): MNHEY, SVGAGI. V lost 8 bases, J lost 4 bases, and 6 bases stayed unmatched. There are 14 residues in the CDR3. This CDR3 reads CASGQGAGNEKLFF. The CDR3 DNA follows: TGTGCCAGCGGTCAGGGGGCGGGTAATGAAAAACTGTTTTTT.

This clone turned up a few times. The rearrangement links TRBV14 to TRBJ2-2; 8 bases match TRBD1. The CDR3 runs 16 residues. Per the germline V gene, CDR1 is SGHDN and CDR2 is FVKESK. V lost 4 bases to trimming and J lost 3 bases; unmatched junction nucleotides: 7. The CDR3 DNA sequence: TGTGCCAGCAGCCCGTGGACAGGGAGTTACACCGGGGAGCTGTTTTTT. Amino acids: CASSPWTGSYTGELFF. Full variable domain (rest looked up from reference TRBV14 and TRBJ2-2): EAGVTQFPSHSVIEKGQTVTLRCDPISGHDNLYWYRRVMGKEIKFLLHFVKESKQDESGMPNNRFLAERTGGTYSTLKVQPAELEDSGVYFCASSPWTGSYTGELFFGEGSRLTVL.

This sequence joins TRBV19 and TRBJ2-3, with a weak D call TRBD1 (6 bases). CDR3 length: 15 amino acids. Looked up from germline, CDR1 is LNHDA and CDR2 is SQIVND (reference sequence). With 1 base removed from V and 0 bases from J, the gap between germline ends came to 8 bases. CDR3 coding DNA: TGTGCCAGTAGTATAGTGACAGGTAGCACAGATACGCAGTATTTT. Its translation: CASSIVTGSTDTQYF.

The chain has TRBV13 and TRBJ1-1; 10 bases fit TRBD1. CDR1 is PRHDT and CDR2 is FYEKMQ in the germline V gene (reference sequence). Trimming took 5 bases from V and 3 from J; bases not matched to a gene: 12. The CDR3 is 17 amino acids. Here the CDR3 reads CASSLRSRQGAYTEAFF. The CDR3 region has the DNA TGTGCCAGCAGCCTCAGGTCCCGACAGGGGGCCTACACTGAAGCTTTCTTT.

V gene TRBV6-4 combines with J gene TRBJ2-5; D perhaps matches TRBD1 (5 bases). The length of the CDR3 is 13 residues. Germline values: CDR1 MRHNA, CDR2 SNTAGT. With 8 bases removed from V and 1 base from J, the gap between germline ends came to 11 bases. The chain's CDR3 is CASHRTVQETQYF. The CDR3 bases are TGTGCCAGCCACAGGACCGTCCAAGAGACCCAGTACTTC.

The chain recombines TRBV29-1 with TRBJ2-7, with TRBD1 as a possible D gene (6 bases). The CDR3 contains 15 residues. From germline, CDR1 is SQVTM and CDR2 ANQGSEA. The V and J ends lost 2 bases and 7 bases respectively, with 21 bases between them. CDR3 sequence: CSVEPWGRGSGEQYF. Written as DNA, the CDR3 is TGCAGCGTTGAACCTTGGGGCAGGGGATCCGGGGAGCAGTACTTC.

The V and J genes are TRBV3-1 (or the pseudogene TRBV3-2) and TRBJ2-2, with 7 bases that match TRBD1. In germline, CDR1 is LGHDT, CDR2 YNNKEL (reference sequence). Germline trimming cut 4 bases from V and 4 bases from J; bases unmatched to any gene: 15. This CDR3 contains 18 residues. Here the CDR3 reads CASSPQQGPPRSTGELFF. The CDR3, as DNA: TGTGCCAGCAGCCCCCAACAGGGGCCCCCGAGGTCCACCGGGGAGCTGTTTTTT.

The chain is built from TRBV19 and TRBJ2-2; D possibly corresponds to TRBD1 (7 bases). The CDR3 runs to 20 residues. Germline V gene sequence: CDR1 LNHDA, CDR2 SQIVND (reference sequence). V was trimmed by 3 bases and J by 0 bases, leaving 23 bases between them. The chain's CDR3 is CASSIRGGTAFFANTGELFF. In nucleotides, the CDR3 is TGTGCCAGTAGTATTAGGGGCGGGACAGCCTTTTTCGCGAACACCGGGGAGCTGTTTTTT.

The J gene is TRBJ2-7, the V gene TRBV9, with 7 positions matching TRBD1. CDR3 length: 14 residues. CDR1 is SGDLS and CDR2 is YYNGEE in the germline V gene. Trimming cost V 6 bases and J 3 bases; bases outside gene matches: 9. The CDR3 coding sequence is TGTGCCAGCACCGAGGGACAGAACAACTACGAGCAGTACTTC. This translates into CASTEGQNNYEQYF.

The CDR3 sequence: CASSVEQGLFGYGYTF. CDR3 DNA sequence: TGTGCCAGCAGCGTAGAACAGGGGTTGTTTGGCTATGGCTACACCTTC. The gene calls are TRBV9 and TRBJ1-2; the match to TRBD1 covers 7 bases. The trim removed 0 bases at V and 4 bases at J, leaving 9 bases unmatched. CDR3 length: 16 amino acids. Germline lookup yields CDR1 SGDLS and CDR2 YYNGEE.

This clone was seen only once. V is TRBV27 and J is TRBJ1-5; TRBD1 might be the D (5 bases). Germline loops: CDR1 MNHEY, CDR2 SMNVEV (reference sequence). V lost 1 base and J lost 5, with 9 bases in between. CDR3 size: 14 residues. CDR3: CASSLLGGDQPQHF. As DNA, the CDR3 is TGTGCCAGCAGTTTATTGGGAGGGGATCAGCCCCAGCATTTT.

The CDR3 loop reads CASSMTGYGYTF. CDR3 bases: TGCGCCAGCAGTATGACCGGGTATGGCTACACCTTC. The genes are TRBV10-1 and TRBJ1-2; the D is unclear. The germline V and J ends were trimmed by 5 bases and 5 bases, with 9 bases remaining between them. CDR3 length equals 12 residues. Per the germline V gene, CDR1 is WNHNN and CDR2 is SYGVQD (reference sequence).

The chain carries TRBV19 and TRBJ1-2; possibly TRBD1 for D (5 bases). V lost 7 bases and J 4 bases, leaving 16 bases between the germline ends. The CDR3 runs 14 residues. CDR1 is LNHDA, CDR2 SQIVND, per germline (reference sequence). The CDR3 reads CASTRPGDPYGYTF. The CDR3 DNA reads TGTGCCAGTACCCGACCGGGGGATCCCTATGGCTACACCTTC.